A single sample gave rise to the 7 T cell receptor beta chains below, sequenced in a study of T cells in localized non-small cell lung cancer. Clones were sequenced by immunoSEQ multiplex PCR, and TCRdb holds only the in-frame ones, with some missing. The sample has 45,000 to 55,000 clones, roughly 88% seen once; the top ten hold over 15%. The sequencing used peripheral blood, collected before any cancer treatment. These receptors came from a male donor at least 60 years old with stage III squamous cell lung carcinoma.

The chain combines TRBV29-1 with TRBJ2-1, with D perhaps matching TRBD1 (6 bases). V lost 6 bases, J lost 8 bases, and 17 bases lay in between. The germline gives CDR1 SQVTM, CDR2 ANQGSEA. The CDR3 length is 13 residues. The CDR3 DNA follows: TGCAGCGTGACTGGACAGTGGGCTCATGAGCAGTTCTTC. Translated: CSVTGQWAHEQFF.

In its sample, this clone was seen once. The rearrangement uses TRBV19 and TRBJ2-6; 9 bases are shared with TRBD1. The CDR3 runs to 16 residues. With 8 bases clipped from V and 3 bases from J, the junction kept 8 bases outside the gene matches. In germline, CDR1 is LNHDA, CDR2 SQIVND (reference sequence). CDR3 in DNA: TGTGCCAGTGAATACGGGACAGGGCTTGGGGCCAACGTCCTGACTTTC. Translated, it gives CASEYGTGLGANVLTF. The entire variable domain, with the rest obtained from reference TRBV19 and TRBJ2-6, is as follows: DGGITQSPKYLFRKEGQNVTLSCEQNLNHDAMYWYRQDPGQGLRLIYYSQIVNDFQKGDIAEGYSVSREKKESFPLTVTSAQKNPTAFYLCASEYGTGLGANVLTFGAGSRLTVL.

J is TRBJ2-7 and V is TRBV19, with D perhaps being TRBD1 or TRBD2 (6 bases each). The CDR3 loop spans 14 amino acids. Trimming removed 6 bases from V and 1 base from J, with 13 bases in between. Per germline, CDR1 LNHDA and CDR2 SQIVND (reference sequence). The CDR3 DNA follows: TGTGCCAGTAGCACCCAGGGGAGGTCCTACGAGCAGTACTTC. Translating it yields CASSTQGRSYEQYF.

The chain employs TRBV6-6 and TRBJ1-4; the match to TRBD1 covers 7 bases. V gave up 5 bases and J gave up 5 bases; unmatched junction bases: 5. Germline-derived CDR1 and CDR2 are MNHNY and SVGAGI (reference sequence). This CDR3 is 14 amino acids long. In nucleotides, the CDR3 is TGTGCCAGCAGTAGACAGGGCAGGAATGAAAAACTGTTTTTT. It encodes CASSRQGRNEKLFF.

V gene TRBV10-3 combines with J gene TRBJ1-1, with D unclear. The CDR3 loop spans 12 amino acids. Germline-derived CDR1 and CDR2 are ENHRY and SYGVKD. The V and J ends lost 1 base and 5 bases respectively, with 5 bases between them. Here the CDR3 DNA reads TGTGCCATCAGTGAGTGGGGTACTGAAGCTTTCTTT. Translated: CAISEWGTEAFF.

The genes are TRBV6-1 and TRBJ1-1, with 8 bases matching TRBD1. The length of the CDR3 is 14 residues. Germline assignment: CDR1 MNHNS and CDR2 SASEGT. The V and J ends lost 5 bases and 5 bases, in that order; junction bases with no gene match: 7. The CDR3 is CASSLTGGGTEAFF. CDR3 bases: TGTGCCAGCAGTCTTACAGGGGGAGGAACTGAAGCTTTCTTT.

The gene calls are TRBV6-1 and TRBJ2-5, with D tentatively TRBD1 (6 bases). This CDR3 is 14 amino acids long. Germline V gene lookup returns CDR1 MNHNS and CDR2 SASEGT. Trimming cost V 4 bases and J 3 bases, with 12 bases left between them. CDR3 bases: TGTGCCAGCAGTGGGTTTCAGGGGAAAGAGACCCAGTACTTC. Its translation: CASSGFQGKETQYF.